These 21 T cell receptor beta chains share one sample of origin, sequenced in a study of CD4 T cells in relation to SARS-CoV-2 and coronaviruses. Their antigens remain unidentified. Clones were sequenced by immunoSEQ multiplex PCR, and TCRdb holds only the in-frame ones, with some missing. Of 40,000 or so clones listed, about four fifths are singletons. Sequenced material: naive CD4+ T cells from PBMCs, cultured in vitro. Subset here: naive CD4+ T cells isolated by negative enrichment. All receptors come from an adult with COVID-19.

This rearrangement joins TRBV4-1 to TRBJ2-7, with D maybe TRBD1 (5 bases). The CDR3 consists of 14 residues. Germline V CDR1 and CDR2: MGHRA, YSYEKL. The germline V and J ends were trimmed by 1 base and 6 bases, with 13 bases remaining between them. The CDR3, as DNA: TGCGCCAGCAGCCAAGCCCGAGTAGGGGTCGAGCAGTACTTC. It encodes CASSQARVGVEQYF.

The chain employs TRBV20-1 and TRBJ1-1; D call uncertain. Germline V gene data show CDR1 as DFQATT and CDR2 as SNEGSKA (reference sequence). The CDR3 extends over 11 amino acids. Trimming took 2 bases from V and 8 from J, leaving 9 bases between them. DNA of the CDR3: TGCAGTGCTAGACTCGAGTACGAAGCTTTCTTT. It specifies CSARLEYEAFF.

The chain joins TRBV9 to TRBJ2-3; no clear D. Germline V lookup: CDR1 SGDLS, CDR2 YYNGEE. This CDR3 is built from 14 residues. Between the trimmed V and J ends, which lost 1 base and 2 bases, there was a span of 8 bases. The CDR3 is CASSVLGFTDTQYF. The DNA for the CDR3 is TGTGCCAGCAGCGTACTCGGTTTCACAGATACGCAGTATTTT.

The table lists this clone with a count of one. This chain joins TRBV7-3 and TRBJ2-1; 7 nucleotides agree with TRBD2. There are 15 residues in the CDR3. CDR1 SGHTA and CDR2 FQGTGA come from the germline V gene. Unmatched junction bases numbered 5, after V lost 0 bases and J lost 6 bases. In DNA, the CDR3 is TGTGCCAGCAGCTTAACGGGGGAGGGCCGCAATGAGCAGTTCTTC. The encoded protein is CASSLTGEGRNEQFF.

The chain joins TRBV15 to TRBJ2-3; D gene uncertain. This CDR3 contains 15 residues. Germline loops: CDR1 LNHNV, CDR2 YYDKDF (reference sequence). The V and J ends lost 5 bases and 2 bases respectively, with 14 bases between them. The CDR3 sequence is CATSLTPPPTDTQYF. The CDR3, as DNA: TGTGCCACCAGCCTGACCCCCCCGCCCACAGATACGCAGTATTTT.

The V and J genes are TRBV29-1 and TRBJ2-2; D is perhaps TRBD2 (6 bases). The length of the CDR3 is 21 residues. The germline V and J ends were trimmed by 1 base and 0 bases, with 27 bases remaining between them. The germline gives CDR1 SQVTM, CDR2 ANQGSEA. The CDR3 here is CSVEARGTVGGKFANTGELFF. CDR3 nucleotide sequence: TGCAGCGTTGAAGCTCGAGGGACGGTGGGAGGAAAATTCGCGAACACCGGGGAGCTGTTTTTT.

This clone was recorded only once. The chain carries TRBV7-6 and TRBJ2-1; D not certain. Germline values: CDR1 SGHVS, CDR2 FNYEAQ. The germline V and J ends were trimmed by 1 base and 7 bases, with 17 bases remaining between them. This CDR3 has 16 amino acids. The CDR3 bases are TGTGCCAGCAGCTTAGGAACTACTACGATTGGGAATGAGCAGTTCTTC. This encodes CASSLGTTTIGNEQFF.

The chain's CDR3 is CASSRLAGGPYF. In DNA form, the CDR3 reads TGTGCCAGCAGCCGACTAGCGGGAGGCCCGTACTTC. The chain has TRBV12-3 or TRBV12-4 and TRBJ2-7, with 13 nucleotides matching TRBD2. The CDR3 consists of 12 residues. V lost 6 bases and J lost 12; bases outside the gene matches: 5.

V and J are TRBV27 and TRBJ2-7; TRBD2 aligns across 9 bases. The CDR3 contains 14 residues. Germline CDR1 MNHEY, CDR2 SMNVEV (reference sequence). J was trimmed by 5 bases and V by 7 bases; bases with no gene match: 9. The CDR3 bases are TGTGCCAGCATGAGGGGCGGGAGGGCCAACGAGCAGTACTTC. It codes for CASMRGGRANEQYF.

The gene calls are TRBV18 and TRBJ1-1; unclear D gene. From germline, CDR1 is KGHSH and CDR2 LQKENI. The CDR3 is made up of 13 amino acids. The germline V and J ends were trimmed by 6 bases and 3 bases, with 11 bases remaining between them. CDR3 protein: CASSQSGDTEAFF. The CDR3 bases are TGTGCCAGCTCTCAATCTGGGGACACTGAAGCTTTCTTT.

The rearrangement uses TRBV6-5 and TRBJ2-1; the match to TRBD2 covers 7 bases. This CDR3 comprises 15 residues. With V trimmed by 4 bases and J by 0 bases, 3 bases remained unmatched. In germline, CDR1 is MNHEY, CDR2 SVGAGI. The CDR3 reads CASSSSGSSYNEQFF. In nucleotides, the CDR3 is TGTGCCAGCAGTTCTAGCGGAAGCTCCTACAATGAGCAGTTCTTC.

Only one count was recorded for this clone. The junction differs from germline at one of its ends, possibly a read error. Here the CDR3 DNA reads TGTGCCAGCGTGAGGGATATCCAAGAGTCCCAGTACTTC. This codes for CASVRDIQESQYF. The chain couples TRBV6-5 to TRBJ2-5, with a tentative D call TRBD2 (5 bases). The V gene's germline CDR1 is MNHEY and CDR2 SVGAGI. The CDR3 runs 13 residues.

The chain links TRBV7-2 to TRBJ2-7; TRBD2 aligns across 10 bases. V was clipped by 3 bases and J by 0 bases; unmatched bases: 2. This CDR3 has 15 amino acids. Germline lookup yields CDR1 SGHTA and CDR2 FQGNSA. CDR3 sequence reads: CASSFLAGGSYEQYF. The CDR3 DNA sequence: TGTGCCAGCAGCTTCTTAGCGGGAGGCTCCTACGAGCAGTACTTC.

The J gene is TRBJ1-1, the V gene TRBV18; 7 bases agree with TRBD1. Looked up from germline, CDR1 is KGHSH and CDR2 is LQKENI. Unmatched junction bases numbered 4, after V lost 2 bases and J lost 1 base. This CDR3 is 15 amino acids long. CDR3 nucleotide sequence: TGTGCCAGCTCACCAACGGGACAGCCGAACACTGAAGCTTTCTTT. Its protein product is CASSPTGQPNTEAFF. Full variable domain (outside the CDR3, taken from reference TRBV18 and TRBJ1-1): NAGVMQNPRHLVRRRGQEARLRCSPMKGHSHVYWYRQLPEEGLKFMVYLQKENIIDESGMPKERFSAEFPKEGPSILRIQQVVRGDSAAYFCASSPTGQPNTEAFFGQGTRLTVV.

In DNA form, the CDR3 reads TGCGCCAGCAGCCAAGGGAGCGGGAGCGGGAACGAGCAGTACTTC. Amino acids: CASSQGSGSGNEQYF. The V call is TRBV4-3, the J call TRBJ2-7; 8 nucleotides match TRBD2. The trim removed 1 base at V and 5 bases at J, leaving 7 bases unmatched. Germline-derived CDR1 and CDR2 are LGHNA and YSLEER. The CDR3 is 15 amino acids.

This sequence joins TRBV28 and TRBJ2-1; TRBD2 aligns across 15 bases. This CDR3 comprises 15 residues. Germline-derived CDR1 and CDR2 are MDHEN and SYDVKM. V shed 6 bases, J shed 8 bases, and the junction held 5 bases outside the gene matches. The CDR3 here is CASSRTSGRAHEQFF. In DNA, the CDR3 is TGTGCCAGCAGCCGGACTAGCGGGAGGGCCCATGAGCAGTTCTTC.

CDR3 in DNA: TGTGCCAGCAGCTTAAGATCCGGGAATGGCTACACCTTC. Protein: CASSLRSGNGYTF. The J gene is TRBJ1-2, the V gene TRBV7-2; D not resolved. Per germline, CDR1 SGHTA and CDR2 FQGNSA. This CDR3 has 13 residues. The V end was cut by 2 bases, the J end by 6 bases, with 10 bases between.

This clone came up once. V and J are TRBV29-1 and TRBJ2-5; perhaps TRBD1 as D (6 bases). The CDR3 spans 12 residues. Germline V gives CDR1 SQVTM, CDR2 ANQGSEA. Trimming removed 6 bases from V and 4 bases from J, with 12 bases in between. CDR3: CSVNRVGETQYF. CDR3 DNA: TGCAGCGTGAACAGGGTCGGAGAGACCCAGTACTTC.

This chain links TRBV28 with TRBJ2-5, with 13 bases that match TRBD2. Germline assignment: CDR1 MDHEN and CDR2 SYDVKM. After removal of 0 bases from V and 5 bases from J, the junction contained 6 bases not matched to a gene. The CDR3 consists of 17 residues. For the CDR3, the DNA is TGTGCCAGCAGTTTATGGTGGACTAGCGGGAGATGGGAGACCCAGTACTTC. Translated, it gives CASSLWWTSGRWETQYF.

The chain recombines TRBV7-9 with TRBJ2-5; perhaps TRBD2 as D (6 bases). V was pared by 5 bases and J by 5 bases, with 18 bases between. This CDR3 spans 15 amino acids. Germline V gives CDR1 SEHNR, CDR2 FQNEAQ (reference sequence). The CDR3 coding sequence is TGTGCCAGCAGCCCCGGGTCTTCGGGGGTCGAGACCCAGTACTTC. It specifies CASSPGSSGVETQYF.

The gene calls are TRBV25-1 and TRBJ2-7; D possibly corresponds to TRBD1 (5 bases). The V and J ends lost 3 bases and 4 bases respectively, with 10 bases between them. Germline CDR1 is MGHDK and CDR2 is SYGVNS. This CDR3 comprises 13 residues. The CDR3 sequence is CASSDWGSYEQYF. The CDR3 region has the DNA TGTGCCAGCAGTGATTGGGGCTCATACGAGCAGTACTTC.